This TCR beta chain was identified during a study of OX40 agonist ivuxolimab in advanced cancers. Study summary: Patients in dose escalation had liver, melanoma, kidney or head and neck cancers.

Data came from immunoSEQ multiplex PCR; TCRdb stores just in-frame clones and leaves some out. The sample yields about 46,000 clones, over 75% seen once. Turning to this clone: Its antigen is undetermined.

This CDR3 spans 16 amino acids. The V gene end was trimmed by 3 bases and the J gene end by 11 bases; junction bases not matched to a gene: 11. Germline V gene sequence: CDR1 MGHRA, CDR2 YSYEKL. The study, taken as a whole, reports: Some nonresponders also had low normalized T-cell clonal expansion. Specificity for antigen went undetermined in the expanded peripheral T cells. Both CD4+ and CD8+ T cell populations in blood had undergone clonal expansion by week 6 at 0.1 to 3.0 mg/kg.

This sequence was found in an adult with an advanced solid tumor such as melanoma, head and neck, liver or kidney cancer. This chain connects TRBV4-1 to TRBJ1-3, with TRBD1 identical over 12 bases. The specimen was CD4+ or CD8+ T cells sorted from blood, collected in a trial of the OX40 agonist ivuxolimab. This CDR3 reads CASSHLPGQGASSIYF. DNA for the CDR3: TGCGCCAGCAGCCATCTTCCGGGACAGGGGGCTTCTTCCATATATTTT.